The sequence of this TCR beta chain was determined in a study of T cells in Graves' hyperthyroidism and ophthalmopathy. Between the trimmed V and J ends, which lost 4 bases and 6 bases, there was a span of 3 bases. The CDR3 extends over 10 amino acids. Germline V gene sequence: CDR1 MNHNS, CDR2 SASEGT. This clonotype was seen a handful of times. The CDR3 regions of TCR beta were amplified from RNA transcripts. HTBI primers drove first-round RT-PCR of the TCR CDR3. TCRdb recomputed calls from the multiplex PCR reads with MiXCR, one row per CDR3 protein. In the table there are hundreds of thousands of distinct CDR3 sequences, 15% to 20% of which are singletons.

The genes are TRBV6-1 and TRBJ1-2; D gene unclear. Sequenced: blood. This TCR came from a woman aged 30 to 39 with Graves' hyperthyroidism. The CDR3 DNA sequence: TGTGCCAGCAGTGCGGATGGCTACACCTTC. This sequence encodes CASSADGYTF.